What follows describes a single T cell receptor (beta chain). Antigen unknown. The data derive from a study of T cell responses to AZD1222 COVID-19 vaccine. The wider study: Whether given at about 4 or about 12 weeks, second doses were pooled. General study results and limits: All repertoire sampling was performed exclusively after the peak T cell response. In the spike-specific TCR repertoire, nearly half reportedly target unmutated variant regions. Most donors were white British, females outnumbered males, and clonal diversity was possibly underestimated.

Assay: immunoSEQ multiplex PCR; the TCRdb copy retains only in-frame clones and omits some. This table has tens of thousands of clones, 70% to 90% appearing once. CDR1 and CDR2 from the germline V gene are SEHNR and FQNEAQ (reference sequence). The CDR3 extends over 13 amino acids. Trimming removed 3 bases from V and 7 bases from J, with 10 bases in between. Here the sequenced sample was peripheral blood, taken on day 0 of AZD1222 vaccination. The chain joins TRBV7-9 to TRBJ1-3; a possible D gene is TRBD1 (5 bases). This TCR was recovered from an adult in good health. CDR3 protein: CASSFEGQNTIYF. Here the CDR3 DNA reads TGTGCCAGCAGCTTCGAGGGGCAGAACACCATATATTTT.